The subject of this entry is one TCR beta chain. Its target is not known. This sample was taken from a study of graft-versus-host responses after intestinal transplantation. The wider study: Each recipient received a multivisceral, liver-intestinal, or isolated intestinal graft. Anti-thymocyte globulin served as induction for all recipients, who then took tacrolimus and steroids for 2 to 4 years. Study conclusions and caveats: The marrow of recipients harbored GvH clones, and ileum or blood showed some of them first.

TCRdb keeps only in-frame clones here, not all; method: immunoSEQ multiplex PCR. The sample consists of some 44,000 clones, about 95% of them appearing once. The length of the CDR3 is 16 residues. Germline V gene lookup returns CDR1 SGHTA and CDR2 FQGNSA. The chain combines TRBV7-2 with TRBJ2-5; 10 bases are shared with TRBD2. The J call is in doubt because the DNA end fits TRBJ2-7 better. This clonotype was sampled from a human patient who received an intestinal transplant, so some T cells may come from the graft donor. Sequences were derived from PBMCs, sampled approximately 360 days after intestinal transplant. The CDR3 loop is CASSKTSGSTSYEQYF. The CDR3 DNA sequence: TGTGCCAGCAGTAAGACTAGCGGGTCCACCTCCTACGAGCAGTACTTC.